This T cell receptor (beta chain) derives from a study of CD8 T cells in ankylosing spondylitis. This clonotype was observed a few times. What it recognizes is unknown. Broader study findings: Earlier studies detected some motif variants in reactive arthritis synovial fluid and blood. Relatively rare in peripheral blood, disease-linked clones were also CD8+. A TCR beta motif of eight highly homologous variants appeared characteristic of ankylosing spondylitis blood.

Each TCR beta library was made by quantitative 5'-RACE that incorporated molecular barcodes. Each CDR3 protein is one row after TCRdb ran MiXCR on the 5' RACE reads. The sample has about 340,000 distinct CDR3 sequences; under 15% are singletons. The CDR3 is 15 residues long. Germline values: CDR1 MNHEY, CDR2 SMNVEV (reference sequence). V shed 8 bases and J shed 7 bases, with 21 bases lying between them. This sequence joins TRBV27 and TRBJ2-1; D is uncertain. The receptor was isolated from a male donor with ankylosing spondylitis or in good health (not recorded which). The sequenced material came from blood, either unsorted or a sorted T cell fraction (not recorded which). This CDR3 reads CASSSEALILNEQFF. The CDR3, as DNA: TGTGCCAGCTCTTCTGAGGCCCTCATCTTAAATGAGCAGTTCTTC.